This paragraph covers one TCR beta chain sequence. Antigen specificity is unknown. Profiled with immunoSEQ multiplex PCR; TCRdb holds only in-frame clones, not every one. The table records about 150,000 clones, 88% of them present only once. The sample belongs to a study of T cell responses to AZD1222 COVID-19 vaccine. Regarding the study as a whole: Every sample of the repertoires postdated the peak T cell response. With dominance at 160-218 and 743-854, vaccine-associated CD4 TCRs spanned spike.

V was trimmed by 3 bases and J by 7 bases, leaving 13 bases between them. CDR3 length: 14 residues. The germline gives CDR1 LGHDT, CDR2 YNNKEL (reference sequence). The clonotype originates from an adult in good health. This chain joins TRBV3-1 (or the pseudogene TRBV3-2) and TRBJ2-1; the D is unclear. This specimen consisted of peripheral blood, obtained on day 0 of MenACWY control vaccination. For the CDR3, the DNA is TGTGCCAGCAGCCACGCCCGGACCTTAAATGAGCAGTTCTTC. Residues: CASSHARTLNEQFF.